This T cell receptor (beta chain) was captured by sequencing in a study of shared clonotypes between healthy human individuals. Healthy adults negative for HIV, lacking recent acute infections or vaccinations, served as donors. The donors, all of them Caucasian adults, lived in Nashville, Tennessee. DNA input for the unsorted PBMC replicate PCRs was roughly 300 ng, tens of thousands of T cell genomes. Unsorted PBMC DNA sequencing spanned ten immunoSEQ deep assay plates. The protocol was immunoSEQ multiplex PCR, while the TCRdb copy is restricted to in-frame clones and leaves out a portion. The data show 450,000 to 500,000 clones, 75% to 85% seen once. There are 15 residues in the CDR3. The V gene end was trimmed by 0 bases and the J gene end by 7 bases; junction bases not matched to a gene: 7. Germline CDR1 SGHRS, CDR2 YFSETQ.

The chain combines TRBV5-1 with TRBJ2-7; 10 bases map to TRBD1. The source of this sequence is a woman between 40 and 50 years old in good health. Some clones in this sample may be carry-over from other donors' samples. Sequencing input: PBMCs. The CDR3 DNA reads as TGCGCCAGCAGCTTGGAATTGACAGGGGGCCGGGAGCAGTACTTC. This sequence encodes CASSLELTGGREQYF.